This T cell receptor beta chain appears in the sequencing data of a study of cytomegalovirus exposure and HLA in healthy donors. Study observations and caveats: About 87% or about 30% of the time was how often most TCR beta V segments were productive, according to an earlier analysis. What a later analysis reportedly showed was that an Asian-associated ancestry cluster had fewer N-insertions than the roughly 670-donor mean. The authors listed about 170 TCR beta chains as cytomegalovirus-associated.

The primer mix had 60 Vbeta and 13 Jbeta primers. Clones were sequenced by immunoSEQ multiplex PCR, and TCRdb holds only the in-frame ones, with some missing. Of 170,000 or so clones listed, around four fifths were seen once; the top ten hold around 1.6%. Notes on this clone: What it binds is unknown.

The CDR3 length is 14 residues. CDR1 is LNHDA and CDR2 is SQIVND in the germline V gene (reference sequence). The trim removed 0 bases at V and 7 bases at J, leaving 5 bases unmatched. This TCR was sampled from a man aged 45-65 years in good health and CMV-seronegative. The sample consisted of PBMCs. This chain links TRBV19 with TRBJ1-1, with 7 bases lining up with TRBD1. CDR3 bases: TGTGCCAGTAGTATAGAGGCAGGGGGGATTGAAGCTTTCTTT. Its translation: CASSIEAGGIEAFF.